The 3 T cell receptor beta chains below all came from one sample that was sequenced in a study of blood T cells in healthy people across ages. A J-beta primer mix and a sample-barcoded 5' primer were used in a second PCR of roughly 6 to 11 cycles. Using its own MiXCR run on the 5' RACE reads, TCRdb lists one record per CDR3 protein. The sample has 550,000 to 600,000 distinct CDR3 sequences; 25% to 30% are singletons. The sequencing input was blood. These receptors were collected from a woman in her 70s in good health.

The CDR3 DNA follows: TGTGCCAGCAGTTACCGGGCCAGGGAAAGTTTAGAAGCTTTCTTT. Protein: CASSYRARESLEAFF. The V and J genes are TRBV12-3 or TRBV12-4 and TRBJ1-1; possibly TRBD1 for D (5 bases). The CDR3 has 15 residues. V was trimmed by 4 bases and J by 8 bases, leaving 20 bases between them.

The chain links TRBV4-2 to TRBJ2-5; a weak D match, TRBD1 (5 bases). Near its end, the DNA agrees better with TRBJ2-7, so the J call may be wrong. The CDR3 length is 16 residues. Germline CDR1 is LGHNA and CDR2 is YNFKEQ. The CDR3 protein is CASSQGSRRTGYEQYF. CDR3 DNA sequence: TGTGCCAGCAGCCAAGGTAGTCGCAGAACAGGCTACGAGCAGTACTTC.

This clonotype has a handful of counts. This chain connects TRBV7-2 to TRBJ1-2; possibly TRBD1 for D (6 bases). The CDR3 totals 13 residues. The germline V gene encodes CDR1 SGHTA and CDR2 FQGNSA. V was trimmed by 5 bases and J by 8 bases, leaving 15 bases between them. CDR3 in DNA: TGTGCCAGCAGCACCCAGGGGTCTTTCGGCTACACCTTC. Protein: CASSTQGSFGYTF.